This entry lists 9 T cell receptor beta chains sequenced from one sample in a study of shared clonotypes between healthy human individuals. Selected positively for CCR7 and CD45RO-negative, naive CD8 cells excluded terminally differentiated effector memory CD45RA+ cells. TCRdb's copy holds only in-frame clones and misses some; the assay was immunoSEQ multiplex PCR. The repertoire holds about 2,100,000 clones, with 85% to 95% as singletons. Sequencing was done on a sample of naive CD8+ T cells from PBMCs. Every receptor here comes from a man aged 18 to 30 in good health. Some clones in this sample may be carry-over from other donors' samples.

The genes are TRBV5-3 and TRBJ1-2; 8 nucleotides agree with TRBD1. TRBV5-3 is marked as an open reading frame, function uncertain. With 7 bases clipped from V and 8 bases from J, the junction kept 10 bases outside the gene matches. The CDR3 runs 13 residues. The CDR3 spells CARFRQGARGYTF. The DNA for the CDR3 is TGTGCCAGATTCCGGCAGGGGGCGCGCGGCTACACCTTC.

The chain recombines TRBV6-5 with TRBJ2-7; 8 bases are a match to TRBD1. Trimming took 4 bases from V and 1 from J; bases not matched to a gene: 9. Germline CDR1 and CDR2: MNHEY and SVGAGI. CDR3 size: 16 residues. The CDR3 bases are TGTGCCAGCAGTTCACTTTGGGACAGGCCTTCCTACGAGCAGTACTTC. Amino acid sequence: CASSSLWDRPSYEQYF.

The gene calls are TRBV27 and TRBJ2-3; D might be TRBD1 (6 bases). CDR3 length: 14 amino acids. V was clipped by 7 bases and J by 4 bases, with 15 bases between them. Per the germline V gene, CDR1 is MNHEY and CDR2 is SMNVEV (reference sequence). CDR3 sequence: CASNGSGAPDTQYF. The CDR3, as DNA: TGTGCCAGCAACGGTTCAGGGGCCCCAGATACGCAGTATTTT.

The V gene is TRBV6-5, the J gene TRBJ2-7, with 7 bases that match TRBD2. The ends lost 5 bases at V and 3 bases at J; junction bases unmatched: 7. The CDR3 is 14 amino acids. CDR1 is MNHEY, CDR2 SVGAGI, per germline. The CDR3 is CASSPAWEGYEQYF. As DNA, the CDR3 is TGTGCCAGCAGTCCCGCATGGGAGGGCTACGAGCAGTACTTC.

This clone occurred a few times. Different DNA sequences within this sample yield the same CDR3. The V gene is TRBV27, the J gene TRBJ2-7; the D is unclear. The CDR3 has 13 amino acids. In germline, CDR1 is MNHEY, CDR2 SMNVEV (reference sequence). Trimming removed 0 bases at V and 2 bases at J, with 5 bases between. The CDR3 nucleotides read TGTGCCAGCAGTTTATCGTCAACCTACGAGCAGTACTTC. It encodes CASSLSSTYEQYF.

Comment on this clone: This sample includes further DNA sequences coding for the same CDR3. The CDR3 is CASSPRGGEQFF. The CDR3 DNA follows: TGCGCCAGCAGCCCGAGGGGAGGAGAGCAGTTCTTC. The rearrangement links TRBV4-1 to TRBJ2-1, with a possible D match to TRBD2 (6 bases). The CDR3 length is 12 residues. Per the germline V gene, CDR1 is MGHRA and CDR2 is YSYEKL. The V gene lost 4 bases and the J gene lost 10 bases, with 11 bases spanning the gap.

V gene TRBV5-1 combines with J gene TRBJ2-2; D gene uncertain. The germline V and J ends were trimmed by 0 bases and 5 bases, with 8 bases remaining between them. The CDR3 sequence is 14 residues long. CDR1 is SGHRS and CDR2 is YFSETQ in the germline V gene. This chain's CDR3 is CASSLAYATGELFF. The CDR3 DNA reads as TGCGCCAGCAGCTTGGCTTACGCGACCGGGGAGCTGTTTTTT.

The CDR3 reads CASSVTGGSNQPQHF. As DNA, the CDR3 is TGTGCCAGCAGTGTGACAGGGGGTAGCAATCAGCCCCAGCATTTT. The rearrangement links TRBV27 to TRBJ1-5, with 9 bases identical to TRBD1. Trimming cost V 5 bases and J 0 bases; bases outside gene matches: 2. CDR3 size: 15 residues. Looked up from germline, CDR1 is MNHEY and CDR2 is SMNVEV (reference sequence).

The genes are TRBV28 and TRBJ2-7; TRBD2 agrees at 10 bases. The germline CDR1 and CDR2 sequences are MDHEN and SYDVKM. V dropped 3 bases and J dropped 4; count of bases not matched to a gene: 6. The CDR3 loop spans 15 amino acids. DNA for the CDR3: TGTGCCAGCAGTTTCGAAGCGGGAGGGATGTACGAGCAGTACTTC. This codes for CASSFEAGGMYEQYF.